This entry concerns a single T cell receptor (beta chain). CDR1 is SGHRS and CDR2 is YFSETQ in the germline V gene. CDR3 size: 13 residues. Trimming at V came to 4 bases and at J to 4 bases, leaving 3 bases not matched to a gene. The sample originates from a study of blood T cell repertoires in COVID-19. Study context: Samples taken during acute and convalescent COVID-19 were collected in the United States, Italy and Spain. The analysed material was cDNA or gDNA that came from T cells, B-cell-depleted T cells, or PBMCs.

Authors' methods: How many nucleated cells were present was estimated from reference gene primer amplification. The protocol was immunoSEQ multiplex PCR, while the TCRdb copy is restricted to in-frame clones and leaves out a portion. For V, J and clone size, that table is used; D and trimming come from the DNA. The repertoire holds approximately 170,000 clones, with roughly 85% as singletons. The receptor's source is a woman aged 80 or over with acute or convalescent COVID-19. The sample comprised peripheral blood. The genes are TRBV5-1 and TRBJ1-2, with 8 bases that match TRBD1. In nucleotides, the CDR3 is TGCGCCAGCAGCCTGACAGGGGCCTATGGCTACACCTTC. This gives the protein CASSLTGAYGYTF.